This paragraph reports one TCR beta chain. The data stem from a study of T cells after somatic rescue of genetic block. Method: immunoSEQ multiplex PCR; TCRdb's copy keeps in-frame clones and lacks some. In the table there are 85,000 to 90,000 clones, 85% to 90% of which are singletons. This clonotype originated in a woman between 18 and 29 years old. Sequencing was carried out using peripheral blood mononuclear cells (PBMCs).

CDR3 DNA sequence: TGTGCTAGTGGTTTGGTACTGGGAAGCAATCAGCCCCAGCATTTT. It encodes CASGLVLGSNQPQHF. The chain joins TRBV12-5 to TRBJ1-5; D call uncertain. Germline assignment: CDR1 LGHNT and CDR2 FRNRAP. Trimming pared 0 bases from V and 1 base from J, leaving 7 bases between. This CDR3 has 15 amino acids.